At least ten counts were recorded for the clone carrying this T cell receptor (beta chain). The antigen is not known. These data are taken from a study of CD8 T cells in ankylosing spondylitis. Findings of the study overall: Researchers report that disease-linked clones proved CD8+ and relatively rare in peripheral blood. According to the report, clones linked to the disease were significantly enriched in matched synovial fluid samples taken from ankylosing spondylitis patients. Past research had described some motif variants in reactive arthritis synovial fluid and blood.

Germline V gives CDR1 SGHAT, CDR2 FQNNGV. The CDR3 covers 17 residues. The V gene lost 5 bases and the J gene lost 3 bases, with 22 bases spanning the gap. For TCR beta, libraries came from quantitative 5'-RACE with molecular barcodes. TCRdb called the 5' RACE reads again in MiXCR, with one record for every CDR3 protein. The sample has 200,000 to 300,000 distinct CDR3 sequences, roughly 10% seen once. The sequence was obtained from a male donor with ankylosing spondylitis or in good health (not recorded which). Sequenced sample: blood, either unsorted or a sorted T cell fraction (not recorded which). This chain uses TRBV11-2 with TRBJ2-5; D unresolved. CDR3 residues: CASSPTSRGYYKETQYF. The CDR3 DNA reads TGTGCCAGCAGCCCCACCTCTAGAGGCTACTACAAAGAGACCCAGTACTTC.